What follows is one T cell receptor (beta chain) and its context. Its antigen is not identified. The sample belongs to a study of a mutant IDH1 vaccine in newly diagnosed glioma. Turning to the study itself: Averaging 40.4 years of age, treated patients were approximately 60% male and approximately 40% female. Study-level points and caveats: Pseudoprogression appeared independent of alterations in top peripheral clonotypes.

Germline CDR1 is SGHRS and CDR2 is YFSETQ. The CDR3 covers 15 residues. V was clipped by 4 bases and J by 4 bases; unmatched bases: 2. Some clones are missing from TCRdb's copy, which holds only in-frame ones; the method was immunoSEQ multiplex PCR. The sample yields 40,000 to 50,000 clones, 80% to 90% seen once. Time point described: week 35, safety follow-up. The investigators gave 300 ug of mutant IDH1 20-mer peptide in each vaccine dose, together with topical imiquimod. The vaccination schedule gave patients eight doses in weeks 1, 3, 5, 7, 11, 15, 19 and 23. Sample: PBMCs, taken from a glioma patient whose treatment included an IDH1 peptide vaccine. The source of this sequence is a man aged 35-49 years with glioma. The V call is TRBV5-1, the J call TRBJ2-1, with TRBD2 identical over 13 bases. The CDR3 bases are TGCGCCAGCAGCAAGACTAGCGGGGGGTACAATGAGCAGTTCTTC. It yields the protein CASSKTSGGYNEQFF.